This T cell receptor beta chain was identified in a study of T cell responses to AZD1222 COVID-19 vaccine. General study results and limits: Increases in Spike-specific TCR breadth and depth were seen after two AZD1222 doses.

In germline, CDR1 is MGHDK, CDR2 SYGVNS. V was pared by 7 bases and J by 4 bases, with 7 bases between. This CDR3 has 11 amino acids. Regarding this clone: Its antigen is not identified.

Some clones are missing from TCRdb's copy, which holds only in-frame ones; the method was immunoSEQ multiplex PCR. Here the sample spans 150,000 to 200,000 clones, around 94% being singletons. The chain has TRBV25-1 and TRBJ1-1; the D is unclear. The sample here was peripheral blood, taken on day 0 of AZD1222 vaccination. This clonotype originated in an adult in good health. The DNA of the CDR3 is TGTGCCAGCACGGAGGGCACTGAAGCTTTCTTT. Encoded protein: CASTEGTEAFF.